The 25 T cell receptor beta chains below all came from one sample that was sequenced in a study of blood T cell repertoires in COVID-19 (TCRdb year 2020). The library came from the immunoSEQ multiplex PCR assay. TCRdb obtained this table from immuneACCESS and retained in-frame rearrangements with V and J assigned. These tables miss some clones; where compared with another copy, unresolved V genes account for less than half of the shortfall, and the remainder is unexplained. Recorded for this sample are over 55,000 clones; around 79% of them occurred a single time. Of the sample, roughly 36% falls within the top ten clones. The specimen was peripheral blood. These receptors were collected from a woman in her 70s with acute or convalescent COVID-19.

The rearrangement links TRBV15 to TRBJ2-1; TRBD1 matches 10 bases. This CDR3 is 21 amino acids long. The germline V gene has CDR1 LNHNV and CDR2 YYDKDF (reference sequence). V dropped 2 bases and J dropped 4; count of bases not matched to a gene: 20. The CDR3 reads CATSRSTGTGDPWGYYNEQFF. CDR3 coding DNA: TGTGCCACCAGCAGATCCACCGGGACAGGGGACCCTTGGGGATATTACAATGAGCAGTTCTTC.

The chain employs TRBV7-8 and TRBJ1-5; 10 bases agree with TRBD1. Germline V gene lookup returns CDR1 SGHVS and CDR2 FQNEAQ. Trimming took 5 bases from V and 2 from J; bases not matched to a gene: 3. The CDR3 sequence is 15 residues long. The CDR3 DNA is TGTGCCAGCAGCGGAGGGACAGGGGGCAATCAGCCCCAGCATTTT. It yields the protein CASSGGTGGNQPQHF. Drawing the rest from reference TRBV7-8 and TRBJ1-5, the complete variable domain is GAGVSQSPRYKVAKRGQDVALRCDPISGHVSLFWYQQALGQGPEFLTYFQNEAQLDKSGLPSDRFFAERPEGSVSTLKIQRTQQEDSAVYLCASSGGTGGNQPQHFGDGTRLSIL.

The rearrangement joins TRBV7-6 to TRBJ2-7; the match to TRBD1 covers 7 bases. The CDR3 contains 13 residues. J lost 5 bases, V lost 4 bases, and 5 bases had no gene match. Per germline, CDR1 SGHVS and CDR2 FNYEAQ. The CDR3 coding sequence is TGTGCCAGCAGCTCAGGGGGTACTGACGAGCAGTACTTC. This encodes CASSSGGTDEQYF.

This clone occurred a few times. The J gene is TRBJ2-2, the V gene TRBV6-5; D unclear. The CDR3 totals 14 residues. The germline V and J ends were trimmed by 8 bases and 0 bases, with 10 bases remaining between them. Germline CDR1 and CDR2: MNHEY and SVGAGI. Here the CDR3 reads CASQRFANTGELFF. CDR3 sequence (DNA): TGTGCCAGCCAGAGGTTCGCGAACACCGGGGAGCTGTTTTTT.

The V and J genes are TRBV19 and TRBJ1-2; 8 bases line up with TRBD1. The V and J ends lost 5 bases and 6 bases, in that order; junction bases with no gene match: 11. Germline loops: CDR1 LNHDA, CDR2 SQIVND (reference sequence). The CDR3 is 15 residues long. Here the CDR3 DNA reads TGTGCCAGTAGTGAGGACAGGGCAAGGTACGATGGCTACACCTTC. Encoded protein: CASSEDRARYDGYTF. The variable domain in full, with the rest retrieved from reference TRBV19 and TRBJ1-2, is DGGITQSPKYLFRKEGQNVTLSCEQNLNHDAMYWYRQDPGQGLRLIYYSQIVNDFQKGDIAEGYSVSREKKESFPLTVTSAQKNPTAFYLCASSEDRARYDGYTFGSGTRLTVV.

J is TRBJ2-1 and V is TRBV11-3, with 9 positions matching TRBD2. Trimming removed 1 base from V and 0 bases from J; junction bases left unmatched: 4. Germline V CDR1 and CDR2: SGHNT, YENEEA. This CDR3 contains 17 residues. As DNA, the CDR3 is TGTGCCAGCAGCTTAGGGCTAGCGGGGAGCTCCTACAATGAGCAGTTCTTC. Protein sequence: CASSLGLAGSSYNEQFF.

This chain connects TRBV20-1 to TRBJ2-2, with 9 bases identical to TRBD2. The CDR3 has 13 residues. Per germline, CDR1 DFQATT and CDR2 SNEGSKA (reference sequence). Germline trimming cut 3 bases from V and 7 bases from J; bases unmatched to any gene: 3. CDR3 nucleotide sequence: TGCAGTGCTAGTAGCGGGAGTGTCGGGGAGCTGTTTTTT. Translated, it gives CSASSGSVGELFF.

This clone showed up just a few times. The DNA of the CDR3 is TGTGCCAGCAGCCAAGAAGGGACAGGGAATTCACCCCTCCACTTT. Encoded protein: CASSQEGTGNSPLHF. The chain recombines TRBV4-2 with TRBJ1-6; 9 bases are shared with TRBD1. V gave up 0 bases and J gave up 7 bases; unmatched junction bases: 1. The CDR3 totals 15 residues. Germline CDR1 reads LGHNA; CDR2 reads YNFKEQ.

This rearrangement joins TRBV6-5 to TRBJ1-2; D call uncertain. The V gene lost 6 bases and the J gene lost 4 bases, with 15 bases spanning the gap. CDR1 and CDR2 (germline): MNHEY, SVGAGI. This CDR3 is 14 amino acids long. The CDR3 region has the DNA TGTGCCAGCAGCCAAATAAAGAGGAGCTATGGCTACACCTTC. Protein: CASSQIKRSYGYTF.

The chain's CDR3 is CASSQDPGSNQPQHF. DNA for the CDR3: TGTGCCAGCAGCCAAGACCCAGGAAGCAATCAGCCCCAGCATTTT. The J gene is TRBJ1-5, the V gene TRBV5-4; D gene unclear. V gave up 4 bases and J gave up 1 base, with 12 bases separating them. The CDR3 contains 15 residues. Germline V gene lookup returns CDR1 SGHNT and CDR2 YYREEE (reference sequence).

The rearrangement links TRBV5-6 to TRBJ2-3; 9 bases are shared with TRBD2. The CDR3 consists of 15 residues. In germline, CDR1 is SGHDT, CDR2 YYEEEE. The junction had 5 bases not matched to a gene; V was cut back by 4 bases and J by 2 bases. CDR3 coding DNA: TGTGCCAGCAGCCGACTAGCGGACCACACAGATACGCAGTATTTT. Protein: CASSRLADHTDTQYF.

In nucleotides, the CDR3 is TGTGCCAGCAGTGTCGGAGGGGGACAGGCGGCCTATGGCTACACCTTC. It specifies CASSVGGGQAAYGYTF. The chain links TRBV2 to TRBJ1-2; 8 nucleotides align to TRBD1. The junction had 11 bases not matched to a gene; V was cut back by 4 bases and J by 4 bases. Germline CDR1 and CDR2: SNHLY and FYNNEI. The CDR3 extends over 16 amino acids.

The V gene is TRBV28, the J gene TRBJ2-1, with D possibly matching TRBD1 (6 bases). The CDR3 has 15 amino acids. CDR1 is MDHEN, CDR2 SYDVKM, per germline. Trimming removed 4 bases from V and 6 bases from J, with 16 bases in between. Written as DNA, the CDR3 is TGTGCCAGCAGTTATTCCTGGACAGTCGTCAATGAGCAGTTCTTC. Protein sequence: CASSYSWTVVNEQFF.

The gene calls are TRBV28 and TRBJ1-4, with D perhaps TRBD1 (5 bases). Germline CDR1 and CDR2: MDHEN and SYDVKM. V was trimmed by 2 bases and J by 8 bases, leaving 12 bases between them. The CDR3 has 14 residues. The CDR3 reads CASSLGGAREKLFF. Written as DNA, the CDR3 is TGTGCCAGCAGTTTAGGTGGGGCGCGGGAAAAACTGTTTTTT.

The rearrangement uses TRBV5-1 and TRBJ2-1; D may be TRBD1 (6 bases). CDR1 and CDR2 (germline): SGHRS, YFSETQ. Trimming took 2 bases from V and 6 from J, leaving 15 bases between them. The CDR3 totals 15 residues. The CDR3 loop reads CASSFKQGFGNEQFF. Here the CDR3 DNA reads TGCGCCAGCAGCTTCAAACAGGGTTTCGGCAATGAGCAGTTCTTC.

This clone was detected a few times. The chain uses TRBV6-5 and TRBJ2-7, with 7 bases matching TRBD2. The junction had 5 bases not matched to a gene; V was cut back by 6 bases and J by 0 bases. Germline lookup yields CDR1 MNHEY and CDR2 SVGAGI. This CDR3 contains 14 residues. The CDR3 sequence is CASRARTSSYEQYF. The CDR3 coding sequence is TGTGCCAGCAGGGCTCGGACTAGCTCCTACGAGCAGTACTTC.

The chain combines TRBV24-1 with TRBJ2-7, with 12 nucleotides matching TRBD2. The junction had 6 bases not matched to a gene; V was cut back by 3 bases and J by 4 bases. Germline values: CDR1 KGHDR, CDR2 SFDVKD. The CDR3 covers 16 residues. CDR3 in amino acids: CATSDGTSGSLYEQYF. The CDR3 region has the DNA TGTGCCACCAGTGATGGGACTAGCGGGTCGCTATACGAGCAGTACTTC.

The J gene is TRBJ2-2, the V gene TRBV24-1, with a tentative D call TRBD2 (5 bases). The CDR3 is made up of 14 amino acids. V lost 5 bases, J lost 4 bases, and 10 bases lay in between. CDR1 and CDR2 (germline): KGHDR, SFDVKD. CDR3 amino acids: CATSARGPTGELFF. CDR3 nucleotides: TGTGCCACCAGTGCGAGAGGGCCCACCGGGGAGCTGTTTTTT.

This rearrangement joins TRBV27 to TRBJ1-4; D not resolved. This CDR3 is built from 17 residues. Trimming took 2 bases from V and 7 from J, leaving 20 bases between them. Germline assignment: CDR1 MNHEY and CDR2 SMNVEV (reference sequence). This CDR3 is CASSLNGQIRWREKLFF. CDR3 bases: TGTGCCAGCAGTTTAAATGGGCAGATCAGGTGGCGTGAAAAACTGTTTTTT.

The V gene is TRBV5-1, the J gene TRBJ1-2; 7 bases fit TRBD1. CDR3 length: 14 amino acids. Germline loops: CDR1 SGHRS, CDR2 YFSETQ. Losses at the gene ends were 5 bases for V and 7 bases for J; bases not matched to a gene: 11. In DNA, the CDR3 is TGCGCCAGCAGTCCACTCCTACAGGGGCTTGGCTACACCTTC. Translated, it gives CASSPLLQGLGYTF.

The chain joins TRBV5-6 to TRBJ2-7; 7 bases are a match to TRBD1. This CDR3 has 17 amino acids. From germline, CDR1 is SGHDT and CDR2 YYEEEE. The junction had 13 bases not matched to a gene; V was cut back by 4 bases and J by 0 bases. The CDR3, as DNA: TGTGCCAGCAGCATACTCTCCGGGACAGCGAGCTCCTACGAGCAGTACTTC. Its protein product is CASSILSGTASSYEQYF.

In DNA form, the CDR3 reads TGTGCCATTAAACCGTCGACTAGCGGGAGTAAAAATGAGCAGTTCTTC. Its protein is CAIKPSTSGSKNEQFF. This chain links TRBV10-3 with TRBJ2-1; TRBD2 aligns across 12 bases. Germline trimming cut 9 bases from V and 7 bases from J; bases unmatched to any gene: 13. This CDR3 is built from 16 residues. The V gene's germline CDR1 is ENHRY and CDR2 SYGVKD.

The chain combines TRBV10-3 with TRBJ2-1; maybe TRBD2 (8 bases). Germline V lookup: CDR1 ENHRY, CDR2 SYGVKD. V gave up 6 bases and J gave up 0 bases, with 21 bases separating them. The CDR3 loop spans 18 amino acids. CDR3 sequence: CAIRRGLAGLSSYNEQFF. The DNA of the CDR3 is TGTGCCATCAGGAGGGGGCTAGCGGGCCTTAGCTCCTACAATGAGCAGTTCTTC.

This chain uses TRBV6-2 or TRBV6-3 with TRBJ2-1; 15 nucleotides match TRBD2. Germline V lookup: CDR1 MNHEY, CDR2 SVGEGT. The CDR3 loop spans 16 amino acids. V lost 4 bases and J lost 10; bases outside the gene matches: 8. For the CDR3, the DNA is TGTGCCAGCAGTTCTGGACTAGCGGGAGGGCCAGTCGAGCAGTTCTTC. Encoded protein: CASSSGLAGGPVEQFF.

This chain joins TRBV5-8 and TRBJ1-4; 7 bases agree with TRBD1. The CDR3 sequence is 14 residues long. Germline trimming cut 4 bases from V and 8 bases from J; bases unmatched to any gene: 8. Germline V CDR1 and CDR2: SGHTS, YDEGEE. CDR3 protein: CASSPGQVWEKLFF. CDR3 in DNA: TGTGCCAGCAGCCCTGGACAGGTCTGGGAAAAACTGTTTTTT.